The present T cell receptor beta chain was sequenced within a study of T cell changes during pregnancy in multiple sclerosis. Looked up from germline, CDR1 is MNHEY and CDR2 is SVGAGI. The J segment lost 4 bases and the V segment lost 1 base, leaving 2 bases of the junction unmatched. The CDR3 spans 15 residues. The count of this clone is one. The protocol was immunoSEQ multiplex PCR, while the TCRdb copy is restricted to in-frame clones and leaves out a portion. The repertoire consists of about 60,000 clones, with 92% occurring once and the leading ten covering about 2.5%. This material consisted of peripheral blood, taken in the first trimester of pregnancy. This sequence originates from a female donor with multiple sclerosis, enrolled in a pregnancy study. V and J are TRBV6-5 and TRBJ2-1; the match to TRBD2 covers 9 bases. CDR3 DNA: TGTGCCAGCAGTTACTTTCTAGCGGGATACAATGAGCAGTTCTTC. This codes for CASSYFLAGYNEQFF.